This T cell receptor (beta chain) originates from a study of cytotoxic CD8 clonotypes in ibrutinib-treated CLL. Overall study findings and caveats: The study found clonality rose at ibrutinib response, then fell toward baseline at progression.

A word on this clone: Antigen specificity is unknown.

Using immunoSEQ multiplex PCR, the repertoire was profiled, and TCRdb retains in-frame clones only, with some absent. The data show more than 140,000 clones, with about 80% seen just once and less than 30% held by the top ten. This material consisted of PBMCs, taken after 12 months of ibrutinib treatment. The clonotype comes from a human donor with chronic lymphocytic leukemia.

Here the CDR3 DNA reads TGCGCCAGCAGCCCCTTAGCGGGAGGGCCTCAGGATACGCAGTATTTT. Its translation is CASSPLAGGPQDTQYF. The chain recombines TRBV4-1 with TRBJ2-3; 11 nucleotides align to TRBD2. CDR1 is MGHRA, CDR2 YSYEKL, per germline. J lost 6 bases, V lost 4 bases, and 9 bases had no gene match. The CDR3 covers 16 residues.